These 14 T cell receptor beta chains came from one sample sequenced in a study of CD8+CD57+ T cells in acquired aplastic anemia. CDR3 and TCR beta VDJ profiling relied on genomic DNA as the template. TCRdb re-called the reads with MiXCR, one entry per CDR3 protein. Of over 150,000 distinct CDR3 sequences in the sample, about 50% were seen once. Sequencing was done on patients that had shown CD8+CD57+ cell expansion by flow cytometry. The material sequenced was sorted CD4+, CD8+, or CD8+CD57+ T cells (not recorded which) from PBMCs. Receptor source: a human donor with aplastic anemia.

The rearrangement links TRBV3-1 to TRBJ1-2; D gene ambiguous. The germline gives CDR1 LGHDT, CDR2 YNNKEL (reference sequence). The CDR3 consists of 15 residues. V gave up 3 bases and J gave up 4 bases, with 15 bases separating them. The CDR3 DNA follows: TGTGCCAGCAGCCACGCCTTGGACGTAAGCTATGGCTACACCTTC. It codes for CASSHALDVSYGYTF.

The chain joins TRBV10-3 to TRBJ2-7; a possible D gene is TRBD1 (6 bases). Germline CDR1 reads ENHRY; CDR2 reads SYGVKD. The CDR3 has 15 amino acids. Trimming removed 7 bases from V and 1 base from J, with 17 bases in between. The CDR3 nucleotides read TGTGCCATCATGGACCAGACGACAGGATCCTACGAGCAGTACTTC. Its translation: CAIMDQTTGSYEQYF.

This chain joins TRBV3-1 and TRBJ2-3; the D is unclear. The V end was cut by 1 base, the J end by 4 bases, with 3 bases between. The germline CDR1 and CDR2 sequences are LGHDT and YNNKEL (reference sequence). The CDR3 is made up of 12 amino acids. CDR3 nucleotides: TGTGCCAGCAGCCAAGTTGCAGATACGCAGTATTTT. Its translation is CASSQVADTQYF.

At least ten counts were recorded for this clonotype. J is TRBJ1-1 and V is TRBV4-1; 7 nucleotides agree with TRBD1. The V gene end was trimmed by 2 bases and the J gene end by 1 base; junction bases not matched to a gene: 10. Germline V gives CDR1 MGHRA, CDR2 YSYEKL. This CDR3 spans 17 amino acids. The CDR3 here is CASSQPRQGRRNTEAFF. In DNA form, the CDR3 reads TGCGCCAGCAGCCAACCGAGACAGGGAAGACGGAACACTGAAGCTTTCTTT.

The rearrangement links TRBV5-1 to TRBJ2-1, with D perhaps TRBD1 (6 bases). Germline loops: CDR1 SGHRS, CDR2 YFSETQ. V was trimmed by 4 bases and J by 2 bases, leaving 19 bases between them. The CDR3 runs to 17 residues. The CDR3: CASSLALRGEPYNEQFF. The CDR3 DNA sequence: TGCGCCAGCAGCCTCGCTCTCAGGGGAGAACCCTACAATGAGCAGTTCTTC.

This clonotype was recorded once. The genes are TRBV6-1 and TRBJ2-3; 9 nucleotides align to TRBD1. CDR1 and CDR2 (germline): MNHNS, SASEGT. The V gene end was trimmed by 5 bases and the J gene end by 1 base; junction bases not matched to a gene: 7. The CDR3 totals 16 residues. This chain's CDR3 is CASSQIQGAGTDTQYF. The CDR3 coding sequence is TGTGCCAGCAGTCAAATACAGGGGGCAGGCACAGATACGCAGTATTTT.

Remarks on this clonotype: This may arise from a read error, as a much more abundant clone is one base away. The rearrangement uses TRBV9 and TRBJ1-1; possibly TRBD1 for D (5 bases). Per the germline V gene, CDR1 is SGDLS and CDR2 is YYNGEE. The CDR3 is 14 amino acids. The CDR3 sequence: CASSAAGLNTEASF. The CDR3 nucleotides read TGTGCCAGCAGCGCCGCAGGGCTGAACACTGAAGCTTCCTTT.

This rearrangement joins TRBV7-3 to TRBJ2-1; the D is unclear. Germline values: CDR1 SGHTA, CDR2 FQGTGA. The V gene lost 3 bases and the J gene lost 5 bases, with 8 bases spanning the gap. The CDR3 loop spans 13 amino acids. As DNA, the CDR3 is TGTGCCAGCAGCTTGGACGAGGACAATGAGCAGTTCTTC. Its protein is CASSLDEDNEQFF.

This clonotype was recorded many times. The CDR3: CASSFGTSPRETQYF. CDR3 in DNA: TGTGCCAGCAGTTTCGGGACTAGCCCCCGGGAGACCCAGTACTTC. The J gene is TRBJ2-5, the V gene TRBV11-2; TRBD2 agrees at 9 bases. The germline V gene encodes CDR1 SGHAT and CDR2 FQNNGV. V lost 6 bases and J lost 5; bases outside the gene matches: 10. The CDR3 consists of 15 residues.

This chain connects TRBV5-4 to TRBJ1-4; no definite D call. Trimming removed 3 bases at V and 0 bases at J, with 9 bases between. The germline V gene has CDR1 SGHNT and CDR2 YYREEE (reference sequence). This CDR3 has 15 residues. The CDR3 DNA reads as TGTGCCAGCAGCTCTGGTGGTTCAACTAATGAAAAACTGTTTTTT. It codes for CASSSGGSTNEKLFF.

V is TRBV10-3 and J is TRBJ1-5; D gene uncertain. Germline V lookup: CDR1 ENHRY, CDR2 SYGVKD. CDR3 size: 15 residues. V was trimmed by 4 bases and J by 0 bases, leaving 10 bases between them. The CDR3 bases are TGTGCCATCAGTGGTGGGGAATATAGCAATCAGCCCCAGCATTTT. Encoded protein: CAISGGEYSNQPQHF.

In this sample, this clonotype turned up a few times. V and J are TRBV10-3 and TRBJ2-2; 8 nucleotides match TRBD1. Germline CDR1 ENHRY, CDR2 SYGVKD. The junction had 3 bases not matched to a gene; V was cut back by 2 bases and J by 4 bases. The CDR3 has 15 amino acids. CDR3 sequence (DNA): TGTGCCATCAGTGAGACAGGGGGTAGCACCGGGGAGCTGTTTTTT. Protein product: CAISETGGSTGELFF.

This clonotype was found once. A much larger clone lies one base from this, so it may be a read error. J is TRBJ1-1 and V is TRBV11-2; D unclear. The CDR3 runs to 13 residues. Trimming took 5 bases from V and 10 from J, leaving 17 bases between them. Germline V CDR1 and CDR2: SGHAT, FQNNGV. CDR3 sequence (DNA): TGTGCCAGCAGCCCCTGGACCACGGGGATAGCTTTCTTT. This encodes CASSPWTTGIAFF.

This clonotype was seen repeatedly, ten times or more. V is TRBV19 and J is TRBJ2-1, with a tentative D call TRBD1 (6 bases). Trimming took 6 bases from V and 10 from J, leaving 13 bases between them. The germline V gene encodes CDR1 LNHDA and CDR2 SQIVND (reference sequence). The CDR3 runs to 12 residues. The CDR3 sequence is CASSFNDREQFF. As DNA, the CDR3 is TGTGCCAGTAGCTTTAACGACAGGGAGCAGTTCTTC.